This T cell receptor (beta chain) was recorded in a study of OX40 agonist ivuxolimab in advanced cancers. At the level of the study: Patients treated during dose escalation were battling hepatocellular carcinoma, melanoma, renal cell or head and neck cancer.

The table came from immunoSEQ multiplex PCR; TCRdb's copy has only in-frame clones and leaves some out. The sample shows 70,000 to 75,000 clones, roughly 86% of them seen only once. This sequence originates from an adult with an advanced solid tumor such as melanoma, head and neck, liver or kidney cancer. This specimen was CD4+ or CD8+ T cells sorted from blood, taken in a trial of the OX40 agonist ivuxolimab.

The CDR3 is CASSFLRMGGELFF. The CDR3 DNA reads TGTGCCAGCAGCTTCCTTCGTATGGGCGGGGAGCTGTTTTTT. V is TRBV7-8 and J is TRBJ2-2; no clear D gene. The CDR3 consists of 14 residues. Trimming removed 3 bases from V and 7 bases from J, with 12 bases in between. Per the germline V gene, CDR1 is SGHVS and CDR2 is FQNEAQ.